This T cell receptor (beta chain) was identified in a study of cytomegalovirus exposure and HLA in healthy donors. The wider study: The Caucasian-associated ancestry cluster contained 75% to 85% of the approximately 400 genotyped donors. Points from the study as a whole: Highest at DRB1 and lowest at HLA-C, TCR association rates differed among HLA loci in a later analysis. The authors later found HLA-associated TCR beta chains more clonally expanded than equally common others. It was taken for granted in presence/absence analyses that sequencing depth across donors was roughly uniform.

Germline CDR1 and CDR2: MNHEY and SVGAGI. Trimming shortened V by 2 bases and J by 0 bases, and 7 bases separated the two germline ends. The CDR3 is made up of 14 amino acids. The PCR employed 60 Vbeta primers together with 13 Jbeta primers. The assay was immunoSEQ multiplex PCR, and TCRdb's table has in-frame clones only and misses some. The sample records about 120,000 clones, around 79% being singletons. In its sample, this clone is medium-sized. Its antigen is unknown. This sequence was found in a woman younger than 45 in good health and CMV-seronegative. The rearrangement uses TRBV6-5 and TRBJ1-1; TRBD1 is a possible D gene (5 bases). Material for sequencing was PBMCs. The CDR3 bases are TGTGCCAGCAGTTACGGGGGGATGAACACTGAAGCTTTCTTT. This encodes CASSYGGMNTEAFF.